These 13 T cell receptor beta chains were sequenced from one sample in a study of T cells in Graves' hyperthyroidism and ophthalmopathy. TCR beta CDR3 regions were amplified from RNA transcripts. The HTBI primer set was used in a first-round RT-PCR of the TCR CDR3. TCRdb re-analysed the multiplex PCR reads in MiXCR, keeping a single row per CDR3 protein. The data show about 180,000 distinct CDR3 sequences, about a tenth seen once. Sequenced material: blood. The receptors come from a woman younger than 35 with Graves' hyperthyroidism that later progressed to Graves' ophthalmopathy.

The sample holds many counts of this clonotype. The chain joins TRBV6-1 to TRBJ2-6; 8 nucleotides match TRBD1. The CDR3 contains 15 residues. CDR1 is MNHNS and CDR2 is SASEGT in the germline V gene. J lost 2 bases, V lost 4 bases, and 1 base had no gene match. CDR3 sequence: CASSVQGAGANVLTF. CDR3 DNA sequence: TGTGCCAGCAGTGTACAGGGGGCTGGGGCCAACGTCCTGACTTTC.

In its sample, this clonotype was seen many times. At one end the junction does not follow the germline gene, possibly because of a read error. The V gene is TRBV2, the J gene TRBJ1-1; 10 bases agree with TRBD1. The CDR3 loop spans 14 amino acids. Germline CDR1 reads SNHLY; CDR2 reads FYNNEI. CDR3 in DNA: TGTGCCTGCAGGGGACAGGGGATGAACACTGAAGCTTTCTTT. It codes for CACRGQGMNTEAFF.

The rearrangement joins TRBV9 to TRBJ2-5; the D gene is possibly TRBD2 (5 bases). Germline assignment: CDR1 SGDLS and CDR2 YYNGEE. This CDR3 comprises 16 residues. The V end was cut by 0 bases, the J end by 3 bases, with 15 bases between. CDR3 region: CASSVGNEGREETQYF. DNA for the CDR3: TGTGCCAGCAGCGTAGGAAATGAGGGAAGGGAAGAGACCCAGTACTTC.

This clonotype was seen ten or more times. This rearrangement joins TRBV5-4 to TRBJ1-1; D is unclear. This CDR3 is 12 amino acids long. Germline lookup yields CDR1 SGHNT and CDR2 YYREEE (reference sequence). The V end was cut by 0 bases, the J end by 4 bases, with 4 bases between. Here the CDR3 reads CASSLVPTEAFF. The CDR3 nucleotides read TGTGCCAGCAGCTTGGTCCCCACTGAAGCTTTCTTT.

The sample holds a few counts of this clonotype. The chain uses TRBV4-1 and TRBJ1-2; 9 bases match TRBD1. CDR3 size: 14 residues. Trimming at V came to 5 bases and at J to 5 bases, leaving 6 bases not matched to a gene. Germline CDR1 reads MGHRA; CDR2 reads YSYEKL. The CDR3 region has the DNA TGCGCCAGCAGCTCAACAGGGGGCGCGTATGGCTACACCTTC. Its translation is CASSSTGGAYGYTF.

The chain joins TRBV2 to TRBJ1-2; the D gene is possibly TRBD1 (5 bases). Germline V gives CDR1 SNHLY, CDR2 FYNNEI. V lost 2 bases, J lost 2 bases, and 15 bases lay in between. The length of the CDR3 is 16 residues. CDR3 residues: CASSERFRGKNYGYTF. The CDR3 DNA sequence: TGTGCCAGCAGTGAAAGGTTTCGGGGGAAAAACTATGGCTACACCTTC.

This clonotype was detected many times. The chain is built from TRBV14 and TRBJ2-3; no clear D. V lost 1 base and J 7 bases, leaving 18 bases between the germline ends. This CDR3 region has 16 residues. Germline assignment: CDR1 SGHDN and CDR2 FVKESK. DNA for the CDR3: TGTGCCAGCAGCCAAGTTTCGTTCGACGAGTGGAATACGCAGTATTTT. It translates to CASSQVSFDEWNTQYF.

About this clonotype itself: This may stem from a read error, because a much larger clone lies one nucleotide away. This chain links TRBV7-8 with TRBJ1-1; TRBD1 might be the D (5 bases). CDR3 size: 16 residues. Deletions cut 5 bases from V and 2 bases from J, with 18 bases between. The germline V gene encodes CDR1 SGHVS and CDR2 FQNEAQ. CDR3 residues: CASSPGTDSVNTEAFF. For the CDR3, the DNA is TGTGCCAGCAGCCCGGGGACCGATTCCGTTAACACTGAAGCTTTCTTT.

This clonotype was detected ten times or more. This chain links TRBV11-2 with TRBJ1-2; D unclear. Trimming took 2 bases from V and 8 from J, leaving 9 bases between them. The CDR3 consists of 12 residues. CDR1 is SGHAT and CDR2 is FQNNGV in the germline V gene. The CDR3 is CASSLRLEGYTF. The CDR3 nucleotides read TGTGCCAGCAGCTTAAGGCTGGAAGGCTACACCTTC.

The DNA for the CDR3 is TGTGCCACCAGCGTCGAGTTTCCGTTGAATTCACCCCTCCACTTT. Amino acid sequence: CATSVEFPLNSPLHF. This sequence joins TRBV15 and TRBJ1-6; D unresolved. The CDR3 is made up of 15 amino acids. Germline V CDR1 and CDR2: LNHNV, YYDKDF (reference sequence). Trimming pared 5 bases from V and 7 bases from J, leaving 15 bases between.

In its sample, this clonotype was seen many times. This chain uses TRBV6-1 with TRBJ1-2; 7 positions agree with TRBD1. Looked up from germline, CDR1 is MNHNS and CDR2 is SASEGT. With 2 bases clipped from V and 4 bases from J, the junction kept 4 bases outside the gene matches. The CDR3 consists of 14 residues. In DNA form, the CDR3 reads TGTGCCAGCAGTGAATCACAGGGGACCTATGGCTACACCTTC. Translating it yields CASSESQGTYGYTF.

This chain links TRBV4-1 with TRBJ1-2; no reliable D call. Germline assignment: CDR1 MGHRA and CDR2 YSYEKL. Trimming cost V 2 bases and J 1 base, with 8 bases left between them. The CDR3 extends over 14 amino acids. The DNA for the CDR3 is TGCGCCAGCAGCCAATACCAGGTTAACTATGGCTACACCTTC. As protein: CASSQYQVNYGYTF.

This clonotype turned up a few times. CDR3 in DNA: TGTGCCAGCTCACCACCGGGACAGGAATATGGCTACACCTTC. Its translation is CASSPPGQEYGYTF. The V gene is TRBV18, the J gene TRBJ1-2, with 8 bases identical to TRBD1. This CDR3 has 14 amino acids. V shed 0 bases and J 5 bases; nucleotides not matched to a gene: 2. Per germline, CDR1 KGHSH and CDR2 LQKENI.